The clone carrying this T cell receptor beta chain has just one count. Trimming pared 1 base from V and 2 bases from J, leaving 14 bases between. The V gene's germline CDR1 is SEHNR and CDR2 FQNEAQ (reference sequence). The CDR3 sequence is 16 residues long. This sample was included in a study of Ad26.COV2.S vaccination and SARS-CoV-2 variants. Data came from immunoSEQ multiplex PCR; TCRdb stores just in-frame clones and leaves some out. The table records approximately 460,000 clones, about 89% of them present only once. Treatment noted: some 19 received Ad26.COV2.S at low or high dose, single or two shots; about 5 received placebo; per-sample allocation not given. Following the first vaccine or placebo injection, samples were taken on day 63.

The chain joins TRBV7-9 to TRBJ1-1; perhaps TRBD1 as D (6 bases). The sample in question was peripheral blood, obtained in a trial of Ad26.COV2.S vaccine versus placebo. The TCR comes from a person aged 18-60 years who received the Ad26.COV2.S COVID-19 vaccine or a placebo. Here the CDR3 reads CASSLGMTGANTEAFF. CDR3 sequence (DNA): TGTGCCAGCAGCTTAGGAATGACAGGAGCTAACACTGAAGCTTTCTTT.